The TCR beta chain described here comes from a study of blood T cell repertoires in COVID-19. Overall study context: Samples of COVID-19 (acute and convalescent) were obtained from the United States, Italy and Spain. PBMCs, B-cell-depleted T cells, or T cells provided the cDNA or gDNA that made up the material.

This clone turned up a few times. The study drew participants aged roughly 18 to 95 years from fewer than 30 US areas. Researchers sorted participants into cohorts using their self-reported clinical history. The V gene lost 0 bases and the J gene lost 1 base, with 8 bases spanning the gap. CDR1 and CDR2 from the germline V gene are MRHNA and SNTAGT. The length of the CDR3 is 15 residues. Profiling relied on immunoSEQ multiplex PCR, and the TCRdb table lists in-frame clones only, not all of them. Among some 200,000 clones listed, more than 80% were seen once. The chain is built from TRBV6-4 and TRBJ2-3; maybe TRBD1 (5 bases). Sequencing input: PBMCs or T cells enriched from blood (not recorded which). The sequence was collected from a woman between 40 and 50 years old with acute COVID-19. Here the CDR3 reads CASSDSIGGTDTQYF. The CDR3 DNA reads as TGTGCCAGCAGTGACTCGATAGGGGGCACAGATACGCAGTATTTT.